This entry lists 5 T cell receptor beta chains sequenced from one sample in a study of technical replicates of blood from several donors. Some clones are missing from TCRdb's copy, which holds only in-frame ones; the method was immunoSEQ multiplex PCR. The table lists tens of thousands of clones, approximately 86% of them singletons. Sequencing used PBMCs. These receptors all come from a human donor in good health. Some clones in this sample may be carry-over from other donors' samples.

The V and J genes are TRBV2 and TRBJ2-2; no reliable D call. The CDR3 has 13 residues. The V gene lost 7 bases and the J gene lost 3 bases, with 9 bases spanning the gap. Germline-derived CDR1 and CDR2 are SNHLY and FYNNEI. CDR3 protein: CASTPQDTGELFF. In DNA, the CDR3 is TGTGCCAGCACCCCTCAGGACACCGGGGAGCTGTTTTTT.

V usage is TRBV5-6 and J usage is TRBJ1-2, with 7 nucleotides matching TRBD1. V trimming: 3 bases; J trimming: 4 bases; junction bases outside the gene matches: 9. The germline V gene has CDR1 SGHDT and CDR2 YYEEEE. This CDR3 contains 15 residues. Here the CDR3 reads CASSWGDSTLYGYTF. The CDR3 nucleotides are TGTGCCAGCAGCTGGGGGGACAGTACCCTCTATGGCTACACCTTC.

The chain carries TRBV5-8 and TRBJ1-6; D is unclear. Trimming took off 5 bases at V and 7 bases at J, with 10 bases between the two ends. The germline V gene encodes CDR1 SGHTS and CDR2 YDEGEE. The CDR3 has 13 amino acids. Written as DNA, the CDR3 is TGTGCCAGCAGGCGGGAAAGGAATTCACCCCTCCACTTT. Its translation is CASRRERNSPLHF.

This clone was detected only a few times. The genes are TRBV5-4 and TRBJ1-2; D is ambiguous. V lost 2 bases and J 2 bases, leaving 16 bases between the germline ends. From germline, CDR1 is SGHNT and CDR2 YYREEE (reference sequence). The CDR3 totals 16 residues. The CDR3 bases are TGTGCCAGCAGCTTTGGAACGTACAGAGTAAACTATGGCTACACCTTC. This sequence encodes CASSFGTYRVNYGYTF.

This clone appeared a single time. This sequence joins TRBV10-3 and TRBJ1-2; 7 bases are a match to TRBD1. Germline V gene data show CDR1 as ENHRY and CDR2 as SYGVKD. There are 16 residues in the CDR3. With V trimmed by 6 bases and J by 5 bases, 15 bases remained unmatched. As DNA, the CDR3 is TGTGCCATCAGCACAGGGGTCAAAGATTTAAGTTATGGCTACACCTTC. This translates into CAISTGVKDLSYGYTF.